The next 28 T cell receptor beta chains were all read from a single sample in a study of PD-1 blockade in classical Hodgkin lymphoma. Regarding time point: cycle 4 day 1 (C4D1), after five to seven weeks of nivolumab. No patient escaped relapse after autologous stem cell transplantation, and brentuximab vedotin exposure varied. Magnetic depletion of unwanted cells isolated CD4+ T cells from thawed PBMCs. Profiled with immunoSEQ multiplex PCR; TCRdb holds only in-frame clones, not every one. This table has some 10,000 clones, approximately 83% appearing once. The sequenced sample was CD4+ T cells from blood, obtained before the fourth cycle of nivolumab. The origin of the receptors is a human donor with classical Hodgkin lymphoma.

V is TRBV14 and J is TRBJ2-1, with 9 positions matching TRBD2. V lost 0 bases to trimming and J lost 6 bases; unmatched junction nucleotides: 12. The CDR3 has 18 residues. CDR1 is SGHDN and CDR2 is FVKESK in the germline V gene. The DNA of the CDR3 is TGTGCCAGCAGCCAAGACAGCGAGGCCAGCGGGAGGCGCAATGAGCAGTTCTTC. As protein: CASSQDSEASGRRNEQFF.

The rearrangement joins TRBV28 to TRBJ1-5; TRBD1 matches 10 bases. Germline values: CDR1 MDHEN, CDR2 SYDVKM. V gave up 2 bases and J gave up 4 bases; unmatched junction bases: 11. The CDR3 is made up of 18 amino acids. CDR3 residues: CASSLEDGTGAWNQPQHF. The DNA of the CDR3 is TGTGCCAGCAGTTTAGAAGACGGGACAGGGGCCTGGAATCAGCCCCAGCATTTT.

V is TRBV19 and J is TRBJ1-2; 7 nucleotides match TRBD1. The junction had 2 bases not matched to a gene; V was cut back by 0 bases and J by 4 bases. Germline V gives CDR1 LNHDA, CDR2 SQIVND (reference sequence). CDR3 length: 14 amino acids. CDR3 region: CASSIEAGGYGYTF. The CDR3 region has the DNA TGTGCCAGTAGTATAGAAGCAGGGGGCTATGGCTACACCTTC.

The chain employs TRBV6-1 and TRBJ2-3; no firm D call. Deletions cut 2 bases from V and 1 base from J, with 10 bases between. The CDR3 has 15 residues. CDR1 is MNHNS and CDR2 is SASEGT in the germline V gene. The CDR3 region has the DNA TGTGCCAGCAGTGAATTCCCCCGGGGCACAGATACGCAGTATTTT. This codes for CASSEFPRGTDTQYF.

The chain combines TRBV18 with TRBJ2-7; TRBD1 matches at 11 bases. The V segment lost 6 bases and the J segment 4 bases; nucleotides outside the gene matches: 8. This CDR3 has 15 residues. Looked up from germline, CDR1 is KGHSH and CDR2 is LQKENI. In DNA form, the CDR3 reads TGTGCCAGCTCCCCAACCGGGACAGGGGGATACGAGCAGTACTTC. It yields the protein CASSPTGTGGYEQYF. Full variable domain (remainder filled in from reference TRBV18 and TRBJ2-7): NAGVMQNPRHLVRRRGQEARLRCSPMKGHSHVYWYRQLPEEGLKFMVYLQKENIIDESGMPKERFSAEFPKEGPSILRIQQVVRGDSAAYFCASSPTGTGGYEQYFGPGTRLTVT.

CDR3 coding DNA: TGTGCCAGCAGCTTAGGGGGCCTTGATGGCAATCAGCCCCAGCATTTT. It specifies CASSLGGLDGNQPQHF. The V and J genes are TRBV11-2 and TRBJ1-5, with D perhaps matching TRBD1 (5 bases). V was clipped by 1 base and J by 2 bases, with 12 bases between them. This CDR3 is built from 16 residues. Germline CDR1 SGHAT, CDR2 FQNNGV.

V usage is TRBV28 and J usage is TRBJ1-5; TRBD1 aligns across 10 bases. This CDR3 comprises 16 residues. Germline assignment: CDR1 MDHEN and CDR2 SYDVKM. V gave up 7 bases and J gave up 4 bases; unmatched junction bases: 10. CDR3 bases: TGTGCCAGCAACTCTTCTCCGGGACAGGGGAATCAGCCCCAGCATTTT. Its protein is CASNSSPGQGNQPQHF.

The chain combines TRBV28 with TRBJ2-7, with 7 bases lining up with TRBD1. The V gene's germline CDR1 is MDHEN and CDR2 SYDVKM. J gave up 2 bases and V 5 bases, and 9 bases lay outside the gene matches. The CDR3 extends over 15 amino acids. CDR3 in DNA: TGTGCCAGCAGTCAGTATAGACAGGGAACCTACGAGCAGTACTTC. As protein: CASSQYRQGTYEQYF.

V usage is TRBV4-3 and J usage is TRBJ2-7; 14 bases are shared with TRBD2. V was pared by 4 bases and J by 0 bases, with 8 bases of the junction left unmatched. Germline CDR1 LGHNA, CDR2 YSLEER. The CDR3 is made up of 18 amino acids. Written as DNA, the CDR3 is TGCGCCAGCAGCCGAGAGACTAGCGGGGGGGTTAGCTCCTACGAGCAGTACTTC. Its protein product is CASSRETSGGVSSYEQYF.

V is TRBV2 and J is TRBJ2-7; perhaps TRBD1 as D (7 bases). Germline assignment: CDR1 SNHLY and CDR2 FYNNEI. The V gene lost 3 bases and the J gene lost 3 bases, with 30 bases spanning the gap. This CDR3 is 20 amino acids long. This CDR3 reads CASSDSPSALGGTAIYEQYF. The CDR3 coding sequence is TGTGCCAGCAGTGATTCTCCCTCGGCTCTCGGAGGGACAGCAATCTACGAGCAGTACTTC. The variable domain in full, with the rest retrieved from reference TRBV2 and TRBJ2-7, is EPEVTQTPSHQVTQMGQEVILRCVPISNHLYFYWYRQILGQKVEFLVSFYNNEISEKSEIFDDQFSVERPDGSNFTLKIRSTKLEDSAMYFCASSDSPSALGGTAIYEQYFGPGTRLTVT.

V is TRBV5-1 and J is TRBJ1-3; no reliable D call. Germline CDR1 SGHRS, CDR2 YFSETQ. There are 16 residues in the CDR3. Trimming stripped 0 bases from V and 0 bases from J, with 10 bases between. Here the CDR3 reads CASSLGSGISGNTIYF. CDR3 nucleotides: TGCGCCAGCAGCTTGGGCTCGGGGATCTCTGGAAACACCATATATTTT.

J is TRBJ1-2 and V is TRBV6-4, with 10 nucleotides matching TRBD1. V gave up 5 bases and J gave up 8 bases; unmatched junction bases: 5. The CDR3 has 13 residues. CDR1 is MRHNA and CDR2 is SNTAGT in the germline V gene. In DNA form, the CDR3 reads TGTGCCAGCAGTAGTTCGACAGGGGGCGGCTACACCTTC. It codes for CASSSSTGGGYTF.

The chain uses TRBV5-1 and TRBJ2-7; 8 positions agree with TRBD1. Germline trimming cut 1 base from V and 3 bases from J; bases unmatched to any gene: 9. In germline, CDR1 is SGHRS, CDR2 YFSETQ. CDR3 length: 16 residues. The CDR3 nucleotides read TGCGCCAGCAGCTTGTTAGGGCAGGGGGCGGTCTACGAGCAGTACTTC. It is translated as CASSLLGQGAVYEQYF.

The CDR3 bases are TGTGCCAGCAGTGCTCCGGGACAGGCCTACGAGCAGTACTTC. Translated: CASSAPGQAYEQYF. The chain is built from TRBV28 and TRBJ2-7; TRBD1 matches at 8 bases. This CDR3 comprises 14 residues. V lost 5 bases and J lost 2; bases outside the gene matches: 5. Germline V gene sequence: CDR1 MDHEN, CDR2 SYDVKM.

This clone was observed a handful of times. V and J are TRBV9 and TRBJ1-1; D is perhaps TRBD1 (5 bases). The CDR3 length is 14 residues. V lost 1 base, J lost 1 base, and 8 bases lay in between. Germline V gene data show CDR1 as SGDLS and CDR2 as YYNGEE. CDR3 sequence (DNA): TGTGCCAGCAGCGTATCGCAGGGGAACACTGAAGCTTTCTTT. Amino acid sequence: CASSVSQGNTEAFF.

V and J are TRBV11-2 and TRBJ1-2; 7 positions agree with TRBD1. V was pared by 4 bases and J by 4 bases, with 3 bases of the junction left unmatched. This CDR3 has 13 amino acids. Germline V lookup: CDR1 SGHAT, CDR2 FQNNGV. This chain's CDR3 is CASSSTGTYGYTF. CDR3 DNA sequence: TGTGCCAGCAGCTCGACAGGGACCTATGGCTACACCTTC. The full variable domain, with the rest looked up from reference TRBV11-2 and TRBJ1-2, is EAGVAQSPRYKIIEKRQSVAFWCNPISGHATLYWYQQILGQGPKLLIQFQNNGVVDDSQLPKDRFSAERLKGVDSTLKIQPAKLEDSAVYLCASSSTGTYGYTFGSGTRLTVV.

In DNA form, the CDR3 reads TGTGCCAGCCGTTCCACGTTGTCCTACAATGAGCAGTTCTTC. It is translated as CASRSTLSYNEQFF. V is TRBV27 and J is TRBJ2-1; unclear D gene. V lost 8 bases to trimming and J lost 1 base, with 12 bases between them. The CDR3 loop spans 14 amino acids. Germline CDR1 is MNHEY and CDR2 is SMNVEV (reference sequence).

This clone was picked up a small number of times. The chain joins TRBV7-9 to TRBJ2-4; 7 nucleotides align to TRBD1. Germline V lookup: CDR1 SEHNR, CDR2 FQNEAQ (reference sequence). V trimming: 3 bases; J trimming: 0 bases; junction bases outside the gene matches: 11. This CDR3 has 18 amino acids. The CDR3 loop is CASSFGTVSALAKNIQYF. The CDR3 nucleotides are TGTGCCAGCAGCTTCGGGACAGTGTCTGCGTTAGCCAAAAACATTCAGTACTTC.

This sequence joins TRBV5-6 and TRBJ2-3; TRBD1 is a possible D gene (6 bases). The CDR3 extends over 15 amino acids. Germline values: CDR1 SGHDT, CDR2 YYEEEE. Between the trimmed V and J ends, which lost 0 bases and 1 base, there was a span of 9 bases. The CDR3 DNA is TGTGCCAGCAGCTTGGTGTCAGGGGGCACAGATACGCAGTATTTT. Protein sequence: CASSLVSGGTDTQYF.

This sequence joins TRBV6-1 and TRBJ2-5; no clear D gene. The ends were cut back, 2 bases at V and 0 bases at J, with 13 bases in the middle. The CDR3 has 16 amino acids. The germline V gene has CDR1 MNHNS and CDR2 SASEGT. The CDR3 sequence is CASSEMGSTYQETQYF. The CDR3 nucleotides read TGTGCCAGCAGTGAAATGGGCAGTACGTACCAAGAGACCCAGTACTTC.

The chain combines TRBV28 with TRBJ2-7, with TRBD1 matching 12 bases. CDR1 and CDR2 (germline): MDHEN, SYDVKM. The CDR3 runs 17 residues. Trimming at V came to 7 bases and at J to 3 bases, leaving 13 bases not matched to a gene. In nucleotides, the CDR3 is TGTGCCAGCACCGAAGTTACCGGGACAGGGGGCTTCTACGAGCAGTACTTC. This sequence encodes CASTEVTGTGGFYEQYF. Looking up the rest from reference TRBV28 and TRBJ2-7 gives the full variable domain: DVKVTQSSRYLVKRTGEKVFLECVQDMDHENMFWYRQDPGLGLRLIYFSYDVKMKEKGDIPEGYSVSREKKERFSLILESASTNQTSMYLCASTEVTGTGGFYEQYFGPGTRLTVT.

The J gene is TRBJ1-4, the V gene TRBV29-1, with 9 bases identical to TRBD1. The ends lost 7 bases at V and 5 bases at J; junction bases unmatched: 5. Looked up from germline, CDR1 is SQVTM and CDR2 is ANQGSEA. There are 13 residues in the CDR3. CDR3 loop: CSGSTGGNEKLFF. CDR3 sequence (DNA): TGCAGCGGTTCGACAGGGGGGAATGAAAAACTGTTTTTT.

This chain uses TRBV27 with TRBJ1-6; a weak D match, TRBD1 (5 bases). The CDR3 is 16 residues long. Germline assignment: CDR1 MNHEY and CDR2 SMNVEV (reference sequence). Trimming removed 1 base at V and 2 bases at J, with 9 bases between. The CDR3 DNA follows: TGTGCCAGCAGTTTATGGGGGGGGACCTATAATTCACCCCTCCACTTT. Translation gives CASSLWGGTYNSPLHF.

The chain carries TRBV7-2 and TRBJ2-2, with D uncertain. The CDR3 covers 13 residues. Germline CDR1 reads SGHTA; CDR2 reads FQGNSA. V lost 1 base to trimming and J lost 8 bases, with 8 bases between them. The CDR3 here is CASSLDPRGELFF. The CDR3 nucleotides are TGTGCCAGCAGCTTAGATCCGAGGGGGGAGCTGTTTTTT.

Only a few counts were recorded for this clone. This chain joins TRBV30 and TRBJ1-4, with D hard to call. Germline V gene lookup returns CDR1 GTSNPN and CDR2 SVGIG (reference sequence). This CDR3 is 14 amino acids long. Trimming removed 0 bases from V and 1 base from J, with 6 bases in between. Here the CDR3 DNA reads TGTGCCTGGAGTGTGGGGATAACTAATGAAAAACTGTTTTTT. This encodes CAWSVGITNEKLFF.

The rearrangement joins TRBV9 to TRBJ2-3; no firm D call. Deletions cut 0 bases from V and 0 bases from J, with 8 bases between. This CDR3 is built from 15 residues. In germline, CDR1 is SGDLS, CDR2 YYNGEE. The CDR3 protein is CASSVGAFSTDTQYF. In DNA form, the CDR3 reads TGTGCCAGCAGCGTAGGGGCCTTTAGCACAGATACGCAGTATTTT.

V is TRBV30 and J is TRBJ2-7; D gene unclear. Looked up from germline, CDR1 is GTSNPN and CDR2 is SVGIG (reference sequence). Deletions cut 5 bases from V and 6 bases from J, with 17 bases between. This CDR3 comprises 13 residues. The CDR3 is CAWARHSTIEQYF. In DNA form, the CDR3 reads TGTGCCTGGGCCCGGCATTCTACTATCGAGCAGTACTTC.

The chain employs TRBV28 and TRBJ1-2; D unresolved. This CDR3 contains 13 residues. The germline V gene encodes CDR1 MDHEN and CDR2 SYDVKM. V was pared by 3 bases and J by 8 bases, with 13 bases between. The CDR3 DNA sequence: TGTGCCAGCAGTTTGGAGCCGAGGCGCGGCTACACCTTC. This encodes CASSLEPRRGYTF.